These 20 T cell receptor beta chains came from one sample sequenced in a study of blood T cells in healthy people across ages. It was with a sample-barcoded 5' primer and a J-beta primer mix that a second PCR of roughly 7 to 12 cycles was run. TCRdb recomputed calls from the 5' RACE reads with MiXCR, one row per CDR3 protein. The sample lists hundreds of thousands of distinct CDR3 sequences, nearly 25% occurring once. These data are also associated with another study on T cells of mothers and their children.

The sample comprised blood. Receptors were obtained from a boy between 10 and 17 years old in good health.

The V call is TRBV27, the J call TRBJ1-2; D might be TRBD1 (6 bases). This CDR3 is 15 amino acids long. Germline CDR1 reads MNHEY; CDR2 reads SMNVEV (reference sequence). Trimming took off 5 bases at V and 0 bases at J, with 13 bases between the two ends. CDR3 DNA: TGTGCCAGCAGTCCAGGGACACCAGCTAACTATGGCTACACCTTC. Amino acids: CASSPGTPANYGYTF.

J is TRBJ1-1 and V is TRBV4-3; D gene ambiguous. Trimming stripped 4 bases from V and 1 base from J, with 10 bases between. Per the germline V gene, CDR1 is LGHNA and CDR2 is YSLEER. This CDR3 has 14 residues. For the CDR3, the DNA is TGCGCCAGCAGCCCTGGGTGGGAGAACACTGAAGCTTTCTTT. As protein: CASSPGWENTEAFF.

The rearrangement joins TRBV6-5 to TRBJ1-2; D might be TRBD1 (6 bases). V was pared by 0 bases and J by 8 bases, with 13 bases between. Germline V lookup: CDR1 MNHEY, CDR2 SVGAGI. This CDR3 contains 14 residues. CDR3 DNA sequence: TGTGCCAGCAGTTACTCGGCAGGGGCTGGGGGCTACACCTTC. It yields the protein CASSYSAGAGGYTF.

Worth noting for this clonotype: The CDR3 does not close with the conserved phenylalanine or tryptophan, likely indicating a read error. The chain employs TRBV7-2 and TRBJ2-1; 9 nucleotides align to TRBD1. This CDR3 spans 15 amino acids. Trimming took 7 bases from V and 6 from J; bases not matched to a gene: 10. Germline V lookup: CDR1 SGHTA, CDR2 FQGNSA. The CDR3 region has the DNA TGTGCCAGCACCTTGGTAGGGACAGGGCTCAATGAGCAGTTCTCC. Translation: CASTLVGTGLNEQFS.

This clonotype has a handful of counts. One junction end does not reproduce the germline sequence, and a read error may be involved. The V gene is TRBV27, the J gene TRBJ1-3; tentatively, D is TRBD1 (5 bases). This CDR3 is 17 amino acids long. CDR1 is MNHEY, CDR2 SMNVEV, per germline (reference sequence). The CDR3 protein is CASSLSGMGTSGNTMYF. The CDR3 coding sequence is TGTGCCAGCAGTTTATCGGGAATGGGGACCTCTGGAAACACCATGTATTTT.

This clonotype has ten or more counts. The chain joins TRBV9 to TRBJ2-5, with TRBD2 matching over 14 bases. The J call may be wrong; the DNA end is better matched by TRBJ2-1. CDR1 and CDR2 (germline): SGDLS, YYNGEE. The length of the CDR3 is 15 residues. Here the CDR3 reads CASSVGLAGEGEQFF. The CDR3 region has the DNA TGTGCCAGCAGCGTGGGACTAGCGGGAGAGGGTGAGCAGTTCTTC.

The chain carries TRBV20-1 and TRBJ2-3; 9 bases map to TRBD2. V was clipped by 0 bases and J by 1 base; unmatched bases: 5. This CDR3 has 16 residues. The germline gives CDR1 DFQATT, CDR2 SNEGSKA (reference sequence). The CDR3 here is CSARDWASGGTDTQYF. In DNA form, the CDR3 reads TGCAGTGCTAGAGATTGGGCTAGCGGGGGCACAGATACGCAGTATTTT.

The V gene is TRBV6-5, the J gene TRBJ2-7, with 9 bases fitting TRBD1. The junction had 14 bases not matched to a gene; V was cut back by 8 bases and J by 6 bases. The CDR3 sequence is 15 residues long. The germline V gene has CDR1 MNHEY and CDR2 SVGAGI. The CDR3 here is CASGRVRGQGLEQYF. For the CDR3, the DNA is TGTGCCAGCGGTCGTGTACGGGGACAGGGACTCGAGCAGTACTTC.

J is TRBJ2-1 and V is TRBV4-1; D remains ambiguous. CDR3 length equals 17 residues. The germline V gene has CDR1 MGHRA and CDR2 YSYEKL. Trimming took 0 bases from V and 0 from J, leaving 12 bases between them. Here the CDR3 DNA reads TGCGCCAGCAGCCAAGAGCGACTTATCCTCTCCTACAATGAGCAGTTCTTC. Translation gives CASSQERLILSYNEQFF.

In regard to this clonotype: One end of the junction fails to match germline, which may point to a read error. The rearrangement links TRBV28 to TRBJ2-2; tentative D call: TRBD2 (5 bases). There are 14 residues in the CDR3. CDR1 MDHEN and CDR2 SYDVKM come from the germline V gene. The CDR3 DNA reads TGTGCCAGCAGGGCGCAGAGTAAGGCCGGGGAGCTGTCTTTT. Translated: CASRAQSKAGELSF.

The V gene is TRBV5-4, the J gene TRBJ2-5, with TRBD1 matching over 12 bases. The ends lost 4 bases at V and 5 bases at J; junction bases unmatched: 6. CDR3 length: 15 amino acids. The V gene's germline CDR1 is SGHNT and CDR2 YYREEE (reference sequence). CDR3 region: CASSPGTGGFETQYF. In nucleotides, the CDR3 is TGTGCCAGCAGCCCAGGGACAGGGGGCTTTGAGACCCAGTACTTC.

This clonotype was seen more than once but under ten times. The J gene is TRBJ2-1, the V gene TRBV2; TRBD2 aligns across 9 bases. The CDR3 is 15 residues long. Losses at the gene ends were 4 bases for V and 4 bases for J; bases not matched to a gene: 5. Germline lookup yields CDR1 SNHLY and CDR2 FYNNEI. The CDR3 DNA reads as TGTGCCAGCAGTGCGTGGACTAGCGTTTACAATGAGCAGTTCTTC. Amino acid sequence: CASSAWTSVYNEQFF.

Concerning this clonotype: The CDR3 ends on some other residue instead of the conserved phenylalanine or tryptophan, so this is likely a read error. The CDR3 coding sequence is TGTGCCAGCAGCTTTTATATAGGTGCGAGCACAGATACGCAGTATGTT. Encoded protein: CASSFYIGASTDTQYV. This chain links TRBV7-2 with TRBJ2-3; D call uncertain. This CDR3 has 16 amino acids. CDR1 SGHTA and CDR2 FQGNSA come from the germline V gene. Trimming took off 3 bases at V and 0 bases at J, with 13 bases between the two ends.

CDR3: CASSQDGTGGSPLHF. The DNA for the CDR3 is TGTGCCAGCAGCCAAGATGGGACAGGGGGCTCACCCCTCCACTTT. The chain couples TRBV3-1 to TRBJ1-6, with 12 bases identical to TRBD1. The CDR3 runs 15 residues. The V gene's germline CDR1 is LGHDT and CDR2 YNNKEL (reference sequence). Trimming took 0 bases from V and 10 from J; bases not matched to a gene: 1.

V and J are TRBV4-2 and TRBJ1-4, with D uncertain. The length of the CDR3 is 15 residues. Trimming shortened V by 5 bases and J by 8 bases, and 18 bases separated the two germline ends. Germline values: CDR1 LGHNA, CDR2 YNFKEQ. The CDR3 region is CASSNVERAGEKLFF. CDR3 DNA: TGTGCCAGCAGCAACGTTGAAAGGGCGGGCGAAAAACTGTTTTTT.

This clonotype was detected ten times or more. This chain links TRBV12-3 or TRBV12-4 with TRBJ2-7; 8 bases line up with TRBD1. V lost 10 bases and J lost 3; bases outside the gene matches: 11. The CDR3 consists of 14 residues. Written as DNA, the CDR3 is TGTGCCACCGGAGGCCGTACAGGGGGCTACGAGCAGTACTTC. This gives the protein CATGGRTGGYEQYF.

This chain links TRBV5-6 with TRBJ2-7; D is tentatively TRBD1 or TRBD2 (5 bases each). The CDR3 is 15 residues long. From germline, CDR1 is SGHDT and CDR2 YYEEEE. V lost 2 bases to trimming and J lost 7 bases, with 19 bases between them. CDR3 sequence reads: CASSLRDRSTIEQYF. CDR3 in DNA: TGTGCCAGCAGCTTAAGGGACCGAAGTACGATAGAGCAGTACTTC.

In its sample, this clonotype was seen a few times. The J gene is TRBJ2-1, the V gene TRBV10-3; D is uncertain. Germline-derived CDR1 and CDR2 are ENHRY and SYGVKD. Trimming pared 2 bases from V and 4 bases from J, leaving 6 bases between. This CDR3 has 13 amino acids. The CDR3 spells CAISERVYNEQFF. CDR3 nucleotide sequence: TGTGCCATCAGTGAGAGGGTGTACAATGAGCAGTTCTTC.

As concerns this clonotype: A read error may account for a junction end that differs from germline. CDR3 protein: CSAQVGTEEIQYF. DNA for the CDR3: TGCAGTGCTCAGGTGGGGACTGAAGAGATCCAGTACTTC. The chain couples TRBV20-1 to TRBJ2-5, with D perhaps matching TRBD2 (6 bases). Germline V gives CDR1 DFQATT, CDR2 SNEGSKA (reference sequence). The CDR3 length is 13 residues.

The chain uses TRBV12-3 or TRBV12-4 and TRBJ2-5; 8 bases fit TRBD1. The J call may be faulty, since TRBJ2-1 better matches the DNA end. There are 15 residues in the CDR3. DNA of the CDR3: TGTGCCAGCAGGCCGGTACAGGGGGGTTGGAATGAGCAGTTCTTC. This translates into CASRPVQGGWNEQFF.